This TCR beta chain was recorded in a study of control samples from healthy donors and cancer patients. The protocol was immunoSEQ multiplex PCR, while the TCRdb copy is restricted to in-frame clones and leaves out a portion. Here the sample spans 250,000 to 300,000 clones, around 79% being singletons. CDR3 length: 13 residues. Trimming took 8 bases from V and 0 from J, leaving 8 bases between them. The germline gives CDR1 MNHEY, CDR2 SVGAGI. The TCR comes from a woman in her sixties with lung cancer. The chain uses TRBV6-5 and TRBJ1-5, with D unresolved. The sequencing input was PBMCs. For the CDR3, the DNA is TGTGCCAGCCTGTTTAATAGCAATCAGCCCCAGCATTTT. Protein product: CASLFNSNQPQHF.